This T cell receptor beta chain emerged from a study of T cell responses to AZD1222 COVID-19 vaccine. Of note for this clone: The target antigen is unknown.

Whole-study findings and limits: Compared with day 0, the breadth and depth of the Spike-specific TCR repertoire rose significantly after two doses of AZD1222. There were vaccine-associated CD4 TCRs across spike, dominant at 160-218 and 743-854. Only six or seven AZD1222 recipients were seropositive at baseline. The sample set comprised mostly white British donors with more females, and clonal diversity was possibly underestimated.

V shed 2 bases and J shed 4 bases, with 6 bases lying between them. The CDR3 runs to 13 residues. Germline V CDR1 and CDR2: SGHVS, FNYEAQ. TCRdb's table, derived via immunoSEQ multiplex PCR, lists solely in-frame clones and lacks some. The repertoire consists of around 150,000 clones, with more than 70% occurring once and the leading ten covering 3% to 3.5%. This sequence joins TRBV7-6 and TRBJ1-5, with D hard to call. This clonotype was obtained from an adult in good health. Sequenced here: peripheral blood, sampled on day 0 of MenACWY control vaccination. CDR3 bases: TGTGCCAGCAGCTTAAGGGAAAATCAGCCCCAGCATTTT. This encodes CASSLRENQPQHF.